The source of this T cell receptor beta chain is a study of blood T cell repertoires in COVID-19. In the study overall: In each case, the material was cDNA or gDNA derived from T cells, B-cell-depleted T cells, or PBMCs.

Participant ages covered about 18 to 89 years across some 25 US areas. Two negative PCRs, clearance, or symptom resolution characterized the recovered Cohort 3 donors. In the authors' workflow: Estimated nucleated cell counts came from reference gene primer amplification. TCRdb's copy holds only in-frame clones and misses some; the assay was immunoSEQ multiplex PCR. V and J calls and clone size are copied from that table; D and trimming were computed from the DNA. The sample lists 190,000 or so clones; 81% were seen once. The clonotype comes from a man between 35 and 55 years old who had recovered from COVID-19. Input material: PBMCs or T cells enriched from blood (not recorded which).

The CDR3 loop reads CATSRDPGDGYTF. The DNA for the CDR3 is TGTGCCACCAGCAGGGACCCAGGGGATGGCTACACCTTC. This chain connects TRBV15 to TRBJ1-2; possible D gene TRBD1, 6 bases. Germline V lookup: CDR1 LNHNV, CDR2 YYDKDF (reference sequence). The CDR3 covers 13 residues. V shed 3 bases and J shed 6 bases, with 11 bases lying between them. Full variable domain (missing parts from reference TRBV15 and TRBJ1-2): DAMVIQNPRYQVTQFGKPVTLSCSQTLNHNVMYWYQQKSSQAPKLLFHYYDKDFNNEADTPDNFQSRRPNTSFCFLDIRSPGLGDTAMYLCATSRDPGDGYTFGSGTRLTVV.